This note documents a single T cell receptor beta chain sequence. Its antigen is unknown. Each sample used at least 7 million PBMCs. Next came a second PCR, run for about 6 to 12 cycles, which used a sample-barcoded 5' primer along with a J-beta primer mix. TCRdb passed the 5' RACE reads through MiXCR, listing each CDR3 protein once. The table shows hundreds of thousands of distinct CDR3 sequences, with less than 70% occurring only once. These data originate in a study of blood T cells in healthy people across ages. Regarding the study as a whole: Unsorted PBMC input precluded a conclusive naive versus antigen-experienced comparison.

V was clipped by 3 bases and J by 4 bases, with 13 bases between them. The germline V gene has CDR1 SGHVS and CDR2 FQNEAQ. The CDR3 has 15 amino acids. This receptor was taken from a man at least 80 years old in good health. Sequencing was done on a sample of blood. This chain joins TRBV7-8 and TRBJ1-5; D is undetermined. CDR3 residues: CASSLDGRLNQPQHF. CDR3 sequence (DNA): TGTGCCAGCAGCTTGGATGGCAGGCTAAATCAGCCCCAGCATTTT.